The source of this T cell receptor beta chain is a study of T cell changes during pregnancy in multiple sclerosis. Using immunoSEQ multiplex PCR, the repertoire was profiled, and TCRdb retains in-frame clones only, with some absent. The sample yields about 15,000 clones, about 86% seen once. After removal of 4 bases from V and 6 bases from J, the junction contained 4 bases not matched to a gene. This CDR3 contains 14 residues. Per the germline V gene, CDR1 is LNHDA and CDR2 is SQIVND (reference sequence). The sample in question was CD8+ T cells from peripheral blood mononuclear cells, obtained in the first trimester of pregnancy. This receptor was identified in a female donor with multiple sclerosis, enrolled in a pregnancy study. The chain employs TRBV19 and TRBJ2-1; 9 nucleotides match TRBD2. CDR3 nucleotide sequence: TGTGCCAGTAGTAGAAGCGGGGGGCCCAATGAGCAGTTCTTC. Amino acids: CASSRSGGPNEQFF. The complete variable domain, with remaining parts taken from reference TRBV19 and TRBJ2-1, reads DGGITQSPKYLFRKEGQNVTLSCEQNLNHDAMYWYRQDPGQGLRLIYYSQIVNDFQKGDIAEGYSVSREKKESFPLTVTSAQKNPTAFYLCASSRSGGPNEQFFGPGTRLTVL.